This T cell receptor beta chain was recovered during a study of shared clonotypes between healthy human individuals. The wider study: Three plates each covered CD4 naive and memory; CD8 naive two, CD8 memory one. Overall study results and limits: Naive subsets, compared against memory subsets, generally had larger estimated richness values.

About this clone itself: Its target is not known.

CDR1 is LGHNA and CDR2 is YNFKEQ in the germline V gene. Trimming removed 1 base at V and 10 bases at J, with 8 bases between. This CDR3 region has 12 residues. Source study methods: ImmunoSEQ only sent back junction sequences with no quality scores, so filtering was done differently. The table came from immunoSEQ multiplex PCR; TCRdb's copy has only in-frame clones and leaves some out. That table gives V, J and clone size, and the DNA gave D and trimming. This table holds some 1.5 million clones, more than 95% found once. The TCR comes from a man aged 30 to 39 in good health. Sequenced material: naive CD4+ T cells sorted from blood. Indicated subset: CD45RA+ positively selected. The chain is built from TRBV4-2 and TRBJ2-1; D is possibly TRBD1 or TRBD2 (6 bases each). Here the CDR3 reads CASSQVGGEQFF. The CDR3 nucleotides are TGTGCCAGCAGCCAAGTGGGGGGCGAGCAGTTCTTC.